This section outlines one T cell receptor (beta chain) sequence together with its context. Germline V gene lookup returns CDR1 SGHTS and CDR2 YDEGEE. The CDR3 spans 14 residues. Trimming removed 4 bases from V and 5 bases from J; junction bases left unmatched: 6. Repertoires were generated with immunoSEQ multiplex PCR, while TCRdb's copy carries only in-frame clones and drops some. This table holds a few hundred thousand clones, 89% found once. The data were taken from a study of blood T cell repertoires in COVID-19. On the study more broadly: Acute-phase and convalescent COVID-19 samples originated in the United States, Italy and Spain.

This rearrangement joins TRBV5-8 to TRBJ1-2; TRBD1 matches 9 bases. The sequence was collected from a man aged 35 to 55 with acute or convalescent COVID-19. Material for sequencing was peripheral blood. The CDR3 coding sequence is TGTGCCAGCAGCCCGTATGACAGGGGGTATGGCTACACCTTC. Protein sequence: CASSPYDRGYGYTF.